This T cell receptor beta chain comes out of a study of blood T cell repertoires in COVID-19. Study as a whole: Whether acute or convalescent, the COVID-19 samples came from the United States, Italy and Spain. In each case, the material was cDNA or gDNA derived from T cells, B-cell-depleted T cells, or PBMCs.

Per the authors' pipeline: Amplified reference gene primers provided the basis for estimating nucleated cell counts. Clones were read by immunoSEQ multiplex PCR, and TCRdb kept only the in-frame ones, dropping some. V, J and clone size are taken as reported in that table, and D and trimming were inferred from the DNA itself. The sample carries just under 350,000 clones, 80% to 90% recorded once. Germline CDR1 reads MGHRA; CDR2 reads YSYEKL. This CDR3 spans 12 amino acids. J was trimmed by 6 bases and V by 8 bases; bases with no gene match: 6. The chain has TRBV4-1 and TRBJ2-7, with TRBD2 identical over 8 bases. Source material: peripheral blood. The TCR sequence derives from a woman aged 45-60 years with COVID-19, enrolled during active disease. CDR3 sequence: CASRGGTREQYF. Written as DNA, the CDR3 is TGCGCCAGCCGGGGGGGCACGCGCGAGCAGTACTTC.